Listed here is a single T cell receptor (beta chain). The time point here: pretreatment peripheral blood. The record originates from a study of PD-L1 blockade in urothelial cancer. In the study overall: Patients commenced atezolizumab at some point between 2014 and 2015, and it was given at 1,200 mg intravenously every 3 weeks. Typically, measured as a median, blood samples had over 120,000 T cells.

The CDR3 has 13 amino acids. V lost 6 bases, J lost 2 bases, and 11 bases lay in between. Per germline, CDR1 MNHEY and CDR2 SVGAGI. Each PCR had synthetic TCR analog templates added to it as a spike-in. The repertoire was sequenced with immunoSEQ multiplex PCR; TCRdb's copy has only in-frame clones and lacks some. This table holds about 88,000 clones, roughly 90% found once. The chain couples TRBV6-5 to TRBJ2-7; D not certain. The sequencing here drew on PBMCs, taken around atezolizumab (anti-PD-L1) treatment. This clonotype was sampled from a woman aged 80 or over with urothelial cancer. CDR3 amino acids: CASSVLGAYEQYF. The DNA of the CDR3 is TGTGCCAGCAGCGTTCTTGGAGCCTACGAGCAGTACTTC.